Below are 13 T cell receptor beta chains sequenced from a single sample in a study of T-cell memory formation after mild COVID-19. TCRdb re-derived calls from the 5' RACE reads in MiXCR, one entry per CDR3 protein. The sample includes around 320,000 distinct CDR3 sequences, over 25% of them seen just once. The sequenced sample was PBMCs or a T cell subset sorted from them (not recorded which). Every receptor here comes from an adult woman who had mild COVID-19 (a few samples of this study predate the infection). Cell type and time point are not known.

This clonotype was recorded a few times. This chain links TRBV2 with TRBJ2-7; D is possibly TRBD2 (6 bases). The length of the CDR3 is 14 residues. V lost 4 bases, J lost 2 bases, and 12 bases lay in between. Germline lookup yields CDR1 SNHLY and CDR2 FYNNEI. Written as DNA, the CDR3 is TGTGCCAGCAGTGTCGGAGCGGGCGCCTACGAGCAGTACTTC. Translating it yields CASSVGAGAYEQYF.

CDR3 DNA: TGTGCCAGCACCCTAGCGGGAGCACGGAATGAGCAGTTCTTC. Protein product: CASTLAGARNEQFF. The chain joins TRBV12-3 or TRBV12-4 to TRBJ2-1, with 10 nucleotides matching TRBD2. The CDR3 is 14 amino acids. Germline trimming cut 7 bases from V and 7 bases from J; bases unmatched to any gene: 7.

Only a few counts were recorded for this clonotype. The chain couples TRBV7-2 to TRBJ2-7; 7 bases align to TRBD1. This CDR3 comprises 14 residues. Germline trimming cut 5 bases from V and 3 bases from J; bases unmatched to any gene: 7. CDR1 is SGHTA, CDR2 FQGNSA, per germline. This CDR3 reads CASSTEGQNYEQYF. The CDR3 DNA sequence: TGTGCCAGCAGCACAGAGGGACAGAACTACGAGCAGTACTTC.

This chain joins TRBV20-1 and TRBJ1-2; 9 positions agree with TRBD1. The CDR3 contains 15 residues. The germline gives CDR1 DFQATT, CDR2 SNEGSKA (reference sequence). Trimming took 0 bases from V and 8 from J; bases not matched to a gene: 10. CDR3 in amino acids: CSARDLPGTGRGYTF. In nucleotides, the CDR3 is TGCAGTGCTAGAGATCTCCCCGGGACAGGGAGAGGCTACACCTTC.

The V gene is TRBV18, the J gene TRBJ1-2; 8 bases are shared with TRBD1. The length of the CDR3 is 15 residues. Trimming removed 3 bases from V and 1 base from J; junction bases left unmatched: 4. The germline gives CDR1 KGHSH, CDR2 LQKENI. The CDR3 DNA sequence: TGTGCCAGCTCACCGCGGACAGGGCGTAACTATGGCTACACCTTC. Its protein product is CASSPRTGRNYGYTF.

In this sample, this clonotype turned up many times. The CDR3 DNA sequence: TGTGCCAGCAGCTTATTTTCAGATACGCAGTATTTT. The encoded protein is CASSLFSDTQYF. The V and J genes are TRBV7-2 and TRBJ2-3, with D unclear. The V gene lost 2 bases and the J gene lost 4 bases, with 4 bases spanning the gap. In germline, CDR1 is SGHTA, CDR2 FQGNSA. The CDR3 covers 12 residues.

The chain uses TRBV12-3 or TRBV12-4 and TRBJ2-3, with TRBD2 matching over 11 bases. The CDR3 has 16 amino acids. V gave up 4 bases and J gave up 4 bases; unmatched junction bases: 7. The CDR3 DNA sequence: TGTGCCAGCAGTTCGTCGGGACTAGCGGTCCCAGATACGCAGTATTTT. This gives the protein CASSSSGLAVPDTQYF.

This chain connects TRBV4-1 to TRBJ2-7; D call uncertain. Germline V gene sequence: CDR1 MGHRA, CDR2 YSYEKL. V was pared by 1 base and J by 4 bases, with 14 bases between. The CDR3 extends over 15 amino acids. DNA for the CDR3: TGCGCCAGCAGCCAAGGTCCCGGCACAGCTTACGAGCAGTACTTC. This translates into CASSQGPGTAYEQYF.

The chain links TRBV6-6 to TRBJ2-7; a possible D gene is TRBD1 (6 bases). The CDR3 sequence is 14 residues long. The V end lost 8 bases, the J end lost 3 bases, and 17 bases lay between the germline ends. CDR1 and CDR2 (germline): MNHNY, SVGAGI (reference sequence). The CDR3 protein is CASRHTDSFYEQYF. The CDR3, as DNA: TGTGCCAGCCGGCACACGGACAGTTTCTACGAGCAGTACTTC.

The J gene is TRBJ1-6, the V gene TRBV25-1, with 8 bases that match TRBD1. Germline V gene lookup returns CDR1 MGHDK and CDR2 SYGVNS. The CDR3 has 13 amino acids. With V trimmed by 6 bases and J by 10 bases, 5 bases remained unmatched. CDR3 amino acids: CASRSTGASPLHF. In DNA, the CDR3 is TGTGCCAGCAGATCGACAGGGGCCTCACCCCTCCACTTT.

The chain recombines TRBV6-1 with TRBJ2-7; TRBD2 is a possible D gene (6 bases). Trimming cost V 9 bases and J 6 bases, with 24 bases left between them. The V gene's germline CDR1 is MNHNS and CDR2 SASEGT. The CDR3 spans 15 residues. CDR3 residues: CASIEMGRPLGEQYF. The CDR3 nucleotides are TGTGCCAGTATTGAAATGGGGAGGCCCCTCGGCGAGCAGTACTTC.

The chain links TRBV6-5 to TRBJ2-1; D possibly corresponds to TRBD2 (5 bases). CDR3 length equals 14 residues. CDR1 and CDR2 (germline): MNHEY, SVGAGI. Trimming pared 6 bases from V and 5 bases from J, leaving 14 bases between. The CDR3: CASRMPGIHNEQFF. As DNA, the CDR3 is TGTGCCAGCAGGATGCCCGGGATCCACAATGAGCAGTTCTTC.

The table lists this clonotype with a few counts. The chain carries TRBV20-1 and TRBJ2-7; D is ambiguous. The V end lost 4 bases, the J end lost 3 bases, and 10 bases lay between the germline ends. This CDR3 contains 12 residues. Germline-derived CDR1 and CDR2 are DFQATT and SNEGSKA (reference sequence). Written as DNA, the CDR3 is TGCAGTGCTACCCTCCCCAGCTACGAGCAGTACTTC. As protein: CSATLPSYEQYF.